A selection of T cell receptor beta chains follows, all from one sample in a study of shared clonotypes between healthy human individuals. The repertoire was sequenced with immunoSEQ multiplex PCR; TCRdb's copy has only in-frame clones and lacks some. The sample has over 1.5 million clones, around 98% seen once. The sample consisted of naive CD4+ T cells sorted from blood. All receptors derive from a man aged 25 to 40 in good health. The CDR3 runs from the conserved cysteine through the conserved F or W. The D gene is left open where the match is weak. Clone size is stated in some rows and not others, as once, few, many or a class when expanded.

size	V	J	D	CDR3	DNA
-	TRBV5-1	TRBJ2-7	-	CASSKRDADEQYF	TGCGCCAGCAGCAAAAGGGACGCCGACGAGCAGTACTTC
-	TRBV4-1	TRBJ2-3	TRBD2	CASSSRRETSQYF	TGCGCCAGCAGCTCCCGGCGGGAGACCTCGCAGTATTTT
once	TRBV4-3	TRBJ2-3	TRBD2	CASSQDLGTSGPHSTDTQYF	TGCGCCAGCAGCCAAGATTTAGGGACTAGCGGACCCCATAGCACAGATACGCAGTATTTT
-	TRBV5-1	TRBJ2-7	-	CASTEDGIRGYFYEQYF	TGCGCCAGCACCGAGGACGGGATACGGGGGTATTTCTACGAGCAGTACTTC
-	TRBV7-2	TRBJ2-1	-	CATDSRVDNEQFF	TGTGCCACTGACTCTAGGGTTGACAATGAGCAGTTCTTC
once	TRBV11-2	TRBJ1-5	-	CASSLVGGSNQPQHF	TGTGCCAGCAGCTTGGTTGGTGGGAGCAATCAGCCCCAGCATTTT
-	TRBV15	TRBJ2-3	TRBD2	CATSRDLIWEGSVTDTQYF	TGTGCCACCAGCAGAGATCTAATTTGGGAGGGGAGTGTCACAGATACGCAGTATTTT
-	TRBV9	TRBJ2-2	-	CASSVTSGTGELFF	TGTGCCAGCAGCGTGACCAGCGGCACCGGGGAGCTGTTTTTT
-	TRBV7-9	TRBJ2-7	TRBD1	CASSSPGQGFYEQYF	TGTGCCAGCAGCTCGCCGGGACAGGGGTTCTACGAGCAGTACTTC
-	TRBV7-9	TRBJ2-7	-	CASRQGTHEQYF	TGTGCCAGCAGACAAGGGACTCACGAGCAGTACTTC
-	TRBV2	TRBJ1-4	-	CATNGGDGNEKLFF	TGTGCCACTAACGGAGGGGACGGAAATGAAAAACTGTTTTTT
once	TRBV27	TRBJ2-7	-	CASSLQGSSSYEQYF	TGTGCCAGCAGTTTGCAGGGCTCGAGCTCCTACGAGCAGTACTTC
-	TRBV7-2	TRBJ2-3	-	CASSLQGSSTDTQYF	TGTGCCAGCAGCTTACAGGGGTCTAGCACAGATACGCAGTATTTT
-	TRBV7-9	TRBJ2-2	-	CASTLQGAINTGELFF	TGTGCCAGCACCCTCCAGGGAGCGATTAACACCGGGGAGCTGTTTTTT
-	TRBV19	TRBJ2-5	-	CASSKTGGVGETQYF	TGTGCCAGTAGTAAAACAGGGGGGGTTGGAGAGACCCAGTACTTC
-	TRBV15	TRBJ2-7	-	CATSRDLGETYEQYF	TGTGCCACCAGCAGAGATCTGGGGGAAACCTACGAGCAGTACTTC
-	TRBV7-7	TRBJ1-3	-	CARARALSGNTIYF	TGTGCCCGAGCACGCGCTCTCTCTGGAAACACCATATATTTT
once	TRBV19	TRBJ2-3	TRBD1	CASREQGVDTQYF	TGTGCCAGTAGGGAACAGGGGGTGGATACGCAGTATTTT
-	TRBV9	TRBJ2-7	-	CASSVGSTGEQYF	TGTGCCAGCAGCGTCGGCAGCACGGGGGAGCAGTACTTC
-	TRBV9	TRBJ2-2	TRBD2	CASSEGLANTGELFF	TGTGCCAGCAGCGAGGGACTAGCGAACACCGGGGAGCTGTTTTTT
-	TRBV4-1	TRBJ2-7	-	CASSQDRGAGEAYEQYF	TGCGCCAGCAGCCAAGATCGGGGGGCGGGAGAGGCCTACGAGCAGTACTTC
-	TRBV6-4	TRBJ2-2	-	CASSITGSGELFF	TGTGCCAGCAGTATCACAGGGTCCGGGGAGCTGTTTTTT
-	TRBV7-9	TRBJ2-3	-	CASNSGVSTDTQYF	TGTGCCAGCAACTCCGGGGTGAGCACAGATACGCAGTATTTT
-	TRBV5-1	TRBJ2-7	-	CASSLGRGGGEQYF	TGCGCCAGCAGCTTGGGGCGGGGAGGAGGCGAGCAGTACTTC
-	TRBV6-6	TRBJ2-7	-	CASSYSDRVGGQYF	TGTGCCAGCAGTTACTCAGACAGGGTGGGAGGACAGTACTTC
-	TRBV28	TRBJ2-1	TRBD2	CASSLMAGGYNEQFF	TGTGCCAGCAGTCTTATGGCGGGAGGTTACAATGAGCAGTTCTTC
-	TRBV5-6	TRBJ2-7	-	CASSFSQSSYEQYF	TGTGCCAGCAGCTTTAGTCAGAGCTCCTACGAGCAGTACTTC
-	TRBV6-1	TRBJ2-3	-	CASSERNLGDTQYF	TGTGCCAGCAGTGAAAGGAACCTGGGGGATACGCAGTATTTT
-	TRBV12-5	TRBJ1-2	-	CASGLPGYGYTF	TGTGCTAGTGGCCTCCCAGGATATGGCTACACCTTC
once	TRBV30	TRBJ2-7	-	CAWSVPGSQSSYEQYF	TGTGCCTGGAGTGTCCCGGGGTCGCAAAGCTCCTACGAGCAGTACTTC
-	TRBV18	TRBJ2-7	TRBD2	CASSPRLAGTYEQYF	TGTGCCAGCTCACCTCGGCTAGCGGGCACCTACGAGCAGTACTTC
-	TRBV19	TRBJ1-1	-	CASSIRGRKNTEAFF	TGTGCCAGTAGTATCCGGGGACGGAAGAACACTGAAGCTTTCTTT
-	TRBV29-1	TRBJ1-2	-	CSVSSRYDYGYTF	TGCAGCGTTTCCAGCAGGTACGACTATGGCTACACCTTC
-	TRBV7-6	TRBJ2-5	-	CASSLGRETQYF	TGTGCCAGCAGCTTAGGGCGGGAGACCCAGTACTTC
-	TRBV28	TRBJ2-7	-	CASLRRASSYEQYF	TGTGCCAGCCTAAGGAGGGCGTCCTCCTACGAGCAGTACTTC
-	TRBV5-4	TRBJ2-1	-	CASSLGGGRSYNEQFF	TGTGCCAGCAGCTTAGGTGGGGGCCGCTCCTACAATGAGCAGTTCTTC
-	TRBV9	TRBJ2-2	TRBD2	CASSVGTGGGTGELFF	TGTGCCAGCAGCGTAGGCACGGGAGGAGGCACCGGGGAGCTGTTTTTT
-	TRBV12-2	TRBJ2-1	-	CASSYLRGSYNEQFF	TGTGCCAGCAGCTACCTTAGGGGATCCTACAATGAGCAGTTCTTC
-	TRBV19	TRBJ1-1	-	CATQGFLGTEAFF	TGTGCCACTCAGGGGTTTTTGGGCACTGAAGCTTTCTTT